Listed below are T cell receptor beta chains from one sample, sequenced in a study of cytomegalovirus exposure and HLA in healthy donors. Measured with immunoSEQ multiplex PCR; TCRdb has only the in-frame clones, and not every one. This table has tens of thousands of clones, 70% to 80% appearing once. Sequences were obtained from PBMCs. Receptor source: an older woman in good health and CMV-seropositive. The CDR3 runs from the conserved cysteine through the conserved F or W. D genes are given only for firm matches. Clone size is given for some rows only: seen once, a few or many times, or a class if the clone is expanded.

D: .; V: TRBV7-7; J: TRBJ2-5; size: .; DNA: TGTGCTAGCAGCTTGACATTCCAAGAGACCCAGTACTTC; CDR3: CASSLTFQETQYF
D: .; V: TRBV7-8; J: TRBJ1-2; size: .; DNA: TGTGCCAGCAGTAGATCCCTGGGCTACACCTTC; CDR3: CASSRSLGYTF
D: TRBD1; V: TRBV9; J: TRBJ2-7; size: .; DNA: TGTGCCAGCAGCCCCCGTCAGGGGGCGAAAGAGCAGTACTTC; CDR3: CASSPRQGAKEQYF
D: .; V: TRBV9; J: TRBJ2-2; size: .; DNA: TGTGCCAGCAGCGTAGGAGTCACCGGGGAGCTGTTTTTT; CDR3: CASSVGVTGELFF
D: .; V: TRBV28; J: TRBJ1-6; size: .; DNA: TGTGCCACCGAGGAGAGCTCCTATAATTCACCCCTCCACTTT; CDR3: CATEESSYNSPLHF
D: .; V: TRBV6-5; J: TRBJ2-7; size: .; DNA: TGTGCCAGCAGCCGTACAGGTTCCTCCTACGAGCAGTACTTC; CDR3: CASSRTGSSYEQYF
D: TRBD1; V: TRBV11-3; J: TRBJ2-3; size: .; DNA: TGTGCCAGCAGCCCCGGGACAGGGCGCCTAGATACGCAGTATTTT; CDR3: CASSPGTGRLDTQYF
D: .; V: TRBV5-1; J: TRBJ2-2; size: .; DNA: TGCGCCAGCAGCTCCCCTAGGGGTAACGGGGAGCTGTTTTTT; CDR3: CASSSPRGNGELFF
D: TRBD2; V: TRBV11-3; J: TRBJ2-1; size: .; DNA: TGTGCCAGCAGCTTAGGACTAGCGGGAGGTGAGCAGTTCTTC; CDR3: CASSLGLAGGEQFF
D: .; V: TRBV19; J: TRBJ1-2; size: .; DNA: TGTGCCAGATTAGGGGGGGGTGATGGCTACACCTTC; CDR3: CARLGGGDGYTF
D: .; V: TRBV2; J: TRBJ2-1; size: .; DNA: TGTGCCAGCAACGGTCCTGGGGGCACCCTAATATACAATGAGCAGTTCTTC; CDR3: CASNGPGGTLIYNEQFF
D: .; V: TRBV11-2; J: TRBJ1-2; size: .; DNA: TGTGCCAGCAGCCTCACGTCTGGGGGAGGTGGCTACACCTTC; CDR3: CASSLTSGGGGYTF
D: .; V: TRBV5-8; J: TRBJ2-7; size: few; DNA: TGTGCCAGCAGCCTCCCCACAGGGTTCAACGAGCAGTACTTC; CDR3: CASSLPTGFNEQYF
D: .; V: TRBV27; J: TRBJ1-4; size: .; DNA: TGTGCCAGCTGCCCTTCATCAGGTAGTGAAAAACTGTTTTTT; CDR3: CASCPSSGSEKLFF
D: .; V: TRBV19; J: TRBJ2-1; size: .; DNA: TGTGCCAGTAGTCCCCACCGGGACATCTACAATGAGCAGTTCTTC; CDR3: CASSPHRDIYNEQFF
D: .; V: TRBV18; J: TRBJ1-2; size: .; DNA: TGTGCCAGCTCACCACCGCGAGGGGGCTATGGCTACACCTTC; CDR3: CASSPPRGGYGYTF
D: TRBD2; V: TRBV7-2; J: TRBJ2-5; size: once; DNA: TGTGCCTGTGGACTAGCGGGGGAAATAGGGACCCAGTACTTC; CDR3: CACGLAGEIGTQYF
D: .; V: TRBV30; J: TRBJ1-3; size: .; DNA: TGTGCCTGGAGTGTACCATCTGGGGGCCATGGAAACACCATATATTTT; CDR3: CAWSVPSGGHGNTIYF
D: TRBD1; V: TRBV20-1; J: TRBJ1-1; size: .; DNA: TGCAGTGCGGATTACAGGGGTGAAGCTTTCTTT; CDR3: CSADYRGEAFF
D: .; V: TRBV7-2; J: TRBJ1-3; size: .; DNA: TGTGCCAGCAGCTTAGGTGCCTTCATTGCAGGGTCCATTGGAAACACCATATATTTT; CDR3: CASSLGAFIAGSIGNTIYF
D: TRBD1; V: TRBV4-1; J: TRBJ2-7; size: .; DNA: TGCGCCAGCGAATTAACAGGGACAGGGGCCTACGAGCAGTACTTC; CDR3: CASELTGTGAYEQYF
D: .; V: TRBV28; J: TRBJ1-2; size: .; DNA: TGTGCCAGCGGTAGCTATGGCTACACCTTC; CDR3: CASGSYGYTF
D: TRBD1; V: TRBV7-3; J: TRBJ2-1; size: .; DNA: TGTGCCAGCAGCGTGGGACAGGGGATCCAGTTCTTC; CDR3: CASSVGQGIQFF
D: TRBD1; V: TRBV5-1; J: TRBJ1-1; size: .; DNA: TGCGCCAGCAGCACCACCCCCGGGACAGTTGAAGCTTTCTTT; CDR3: CASSTTPGTVEAFF
D: TRBD2; V: TRBV7-2; J: TRBJ2-1; size: .; DNA: TGTGCCAGCAGCCTTTCGGGGGGGCCCTACAATGAGCAGTTCTTC; CDR3: CASSLSGGPYNEQFF
D: TRBD1; V: TRBV2; J: TRBJ2-3; size: few; DNA: TGTGCCAGCCGCCGGACAGGGAACACAGATACGCAGTATTTT; CDR3: CASRRTGNTDTQYF
D: TRBD1; V: TRBV7-2; J: TRBJ1-4; size: .; DNA: TGTGCCAGCGCAAAAAACAGGGGAACTAATGAAAAACTGTTTTTT; CDR3: CASAKNRGTNEKLFF
D: TRBD1; V: TRBV7-2; J: TRBJ1-2; size: .; DNA: TGTGCCAGCAGCCCCAACCTCTACAGACAGGGGGCGGGTCGTGGCTACACCTTC; CDR3: CASSPNLYRQGAGRGYTF
D: TRBD1; V: TRBV9; J: TRBJ1-2; size: .; DNA: TGTGCCAGCAGCGGGAGGGACAGGGATTTTTCCGAGGATGGCTACACCTTC; CDR3: CASSGRDRDFSEDGYTF
D: .; V: TRBV9; J: TRBJ1-3; size: .; DNA: TGTGCCAGCAGCGTAGATGGGGCCCTCTTTGGAACCATATATTTT; CDR3: CASSVDGALFGTIYF
D: TRBD1; V: TRBV2; J: TRBJ2-5; size: .; DNA: TGTGCCAGCTCCTCATCTACCACAGGGGGACTGACCCAGTACTTC; CDR3: CASSSSTTGGLTQYF
D: TRBD1; V: TRBV15; J: TRBJ1-4; size: .; DNA: TGTGCCACCAGCAGAGATAAACAGGGGGGGGAAAAACTGTTTTTT; CDR3: CATSRDKQGGEKLFF
D: .; V: TRBV6-1; J: TRBJ2-7; size: few; DNA: TGTGCCAGCAGCGCAGATACCCCAACGGGCGAGCAGTACTTC; CDR3: CASSADTPTGEQYF
D: .; V: TRBV9; J: TRBJ1-1; size: .; DNA: TGTGCCAGCAGCGTGTCATCGAGCACTGAAGCTTTCTTT; CDR3: CASSVSSSTEAFF
D: TRBD1; V: TRBV5-1; J: TRBJ2-7; size: .; DNA: TGCGCCAGCAGCAGAACGACAGGGGGCGGGGGCGAGCAGTACTTC; CDR3: CASSRTTGGGGEQYF